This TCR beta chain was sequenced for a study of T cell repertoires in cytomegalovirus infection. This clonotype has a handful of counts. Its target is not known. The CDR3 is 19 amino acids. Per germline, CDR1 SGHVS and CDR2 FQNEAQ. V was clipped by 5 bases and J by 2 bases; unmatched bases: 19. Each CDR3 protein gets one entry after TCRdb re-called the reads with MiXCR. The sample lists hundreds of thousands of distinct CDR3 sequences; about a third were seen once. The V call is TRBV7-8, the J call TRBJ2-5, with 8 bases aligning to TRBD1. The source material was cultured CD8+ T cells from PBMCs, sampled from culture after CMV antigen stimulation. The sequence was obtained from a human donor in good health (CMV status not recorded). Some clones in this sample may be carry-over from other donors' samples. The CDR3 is CASSAGATGAFGQQETQYF. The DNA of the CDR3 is TGTGCCAGCAGCGCAGGGGCGACAGGGGCTTTTGGTCAGCAAGAGACCCAGTACTTC.